These 30 T cell receptor beta chains share one sample of origin, sequenced in a study of blood T cell repertoires in COVID-19. The method was immunoSEQ multiplex PCR; TCRdb's version includes in-frame clones alone and lacks a portion of them. The table has 95,000 to 150,000 clones, 85% seen once. The sample consisted of peripheral blood. The receptor set was obtained from a man older than 75 with active or convalescent COVID-19.

Only one count was recorded for this clone. V gene TRBV16 combines with J gene TRBJ2-2, with 8 positions matching TRBD2. The length of the CDR3 is 17 residues. V shed 0 bases and J 0 bases; nucleotides not matched to a gene: 3. Germline CDR1 reads KGHSY; CDR2 reads FQNENV. CDR3 DNA: TGTGCCAGCAGCCAATCGGCGGGGGGCACGAACACCGGGGAGCTGTTTTTT. Amino acid sequence: CASSQSAGGTNTGELFF.

The CDR3: CASRVGSGANTEAFF. The CDR3 bases are TGTGCCAGCAGGGTGGGTTCAGGGGCAAACACTGAAGCTTTCTTT. The chain couples TRBV7-8 to TRBJ1-1; perhaps TRBD1 as D (6 bases). CDR1 and CDR2 from the germline V gene are SGHVS and FQNEAQ. The CDR3 consists of 15 residues. V was cut by 6 bases and J by 2 bases, with 16 bases left in between.

This chain links TRBV7-9 with TRBJ2-7, with D hard to call. The CDR3 spans 13 residues. Germline V lookup: CDR1 SEHNR, CDR2 FQNEAQ (reference sequence). Trimming took 4 bases from V and 4 from J, leaving 11 bases between them. The CDR3 loop reads CASSSGSRYEQYF. CDR3 coding DNA: TGTGCCAGCAGCTCGGGTAGCCGATACGAGCAGTACTTC.

V usage is TRBV18 and J usage is TRBJ1-5; no firm D call. The length of the CDR3 is 19 residues. Germline-derived CDR1 and CDR2 are KGHSH and LQKENI. Trimming removed 6 bases at V and 0 bases at J, with 24 bases between. The CDR3 spells CASSHTRFSERNSNQPQHF. In DNA, the CDR3 is TGTGCCAGCTCTCATACCAGGTTCTCGGAAAGAAATAGCAATCAGCCCCAGCATTTT.

This chain uses TRBV7-2 with TRBJ2-2; D is unclear. The V gene's germline CDR1 is SGHTA and CDR2 FQGNSA. This CDR3 contains 16 residues. Trimming left V 5 bases short and J 4 bases short, with 17 bases between. Here the CDR3 reads CASSVMMRSGTGELFF. The CDR3 coding sequence is TGTGCCAGCAGCGTTATGATGAGGTCGGGCACCGGGGAGCTGTTTTTT. Filled out from reference TRBV7-2 and TRBJ2-2, the complete variable domain reads GAGVSQSPSNKVTEKGKDVELRCDPISGHTALYWYRQSLGQGLEFLIYFQGNSAPDKSGLPSDRFSAERTGGSVSTLTIQRTQQEDSAVYLCASSVMMRSGTGELFFGEGSRLTVL.

The rearrangement links TRBV7-2 to TRBJ1-2, with a tentative D call TRBD1 (6 bases). V was clipped by 0 bases and J by 4 bases, with 12 bases between them. The CDR3 has 15 residues. Germline lookup yields CDR1 SGHTA and CDR2 FQGNSA. CDR3 nucleotides: TGTGCCAGCAGCTTAGCGGGGGGGCGGACCTATGGCTACACCTTC. It codes for CASSLAGGRTYGYTF.

Points on this clone: The junction does not match germline at one end; this may be a read error. This chain joins TRBV19 and TRBJ1-5; 7 nucleotides match TRBD1. CDR3 length equals 17 residues. Germline V lookup: CDR1 LNHDA, CDR2 SQIVND (reference sequence). The CDR3: CASSVDPGQNVGQPQHF. In nucleotides, the CDR3 is TGTGCCAGTAGTGTAGATCCGGGACAGAATGTCGGGCAGCCCCAGCATTTT.

This sequence joins TRBV28 and TRBJ1-2, with no clear D. V gave up 4 bases and J gave up 5 bases, with 5 bases separating them. CDR3 length: 11 amino acids. CDR1 MDHEN and CDR2 SYDVKM come from the germline V gene. CDR3 sequence: CASSSTYGYTF. Written as DNA, the CDR3 is TGTGCCAGCAGTTCCACTTATGGCTACACCTTC.

This clone was seen a few times. The chain couples TRBV5-1 to TRBJ2-7; 9 positions agree with TRBD1. The length of the CDR3 is 15 residues. V trimming: 4 bases; J trimming: 6 bases; junction bases outside the gene matches: 11. From germline, CDR1 is SGHRS and CDR2 YFSETQ. CDR3 bases: TGCGCCAGCAGCACAAACAACAGGGGGCGGGTCGAGCAGTACTTC. Translated, it gives CASSTNNRGRVEQYF.

V is TRBV5-4 and J is TRBJ2-1; D is possibly TRBD2 (7 bases). The CDR3 spans 16 residues. V gave up 1 base and J gave up 2 bases, with 13 bases separating them. Germline V lookup: CDR1 SGHNT, CDR2 YYREEE (reference sequence). The CDR3 region has the DNA TGTGCCAGCAGCTTGCCGGCGGGGGCTGCCTACAATGAGCAGTTCTTC. Its translation is CASSLPAGAAYNEQFF.

The V call is TRBV2, the J call TRBJ2-7; D may be TRBD2 (5 bases). This CDR3 spans 15 amino acids. The V and J ends lost 3 bases and 0 bases respectively, with 12 bases between them. Germline-derived CDR1 and CDR2 are SNHLY and FYNNEI. The CDR3 DNA is TGTGCCAGCAGTGAGGAGGCACTTAGCTCCTACGAGCAGTACTTC. As protein: CASSEEALSSYEQYF. The full variable domain, with the rest looked up from reference TRBV2 and TRBJ2-7, is EPEVTQTPSHQVTQMGQEVILRCVPISNHLYFYWYRQILGQKVEFLVSFYNNEISEKSEIFDDQFSVERPDGSNFTLKIRSTKLEDSAMYFCASSEEALSSYEQYFGPGTRLTVT.

J is TRBJ1-1 and V is TRBV29-1; 12 bases map to TRBD1. V was pared by 6 bases and J by 1 base, with 12 bases of the junction left unmatched. CDR1 SQVTM and CDR2 ANQGSEA come from the germline V gene. The length of the CDR3 is 17 residues. For the CDR3, the DNA is TGCAGCGTCATTGCCGGGACAGGGGGCACGTGGAACACTGAAGCTTTCTTT. This gives the protein CSVIAGTGGTWNTEAFF.

This rearrangement joins TRBV27 to TRBJ1-5, with a possible D match to TRBD1 (5 bases). The CDR3 has 14 residues. Germline values: CDR1 MNHEY, CDR2 SMNVEV (reference sequence). V lost 4 bases to trimming and J lost 7 bases, with 14 bases between them. The CDR3 loop is CASSSSPGGQPQHF. CDR3 in DNA: TGTGCCAGCAGTTCTTCACCTGGGGGGCAGCCCCAGCATTTT.

The rearrangement joins TRBV28 to TRBJ1-4; the match to TRBD1 covers 8 bases. V was clipped by 1 base and J by 8 bases; unmatched bases: 6. This CDR3 has 15 amino acids. CDR1 MDHEN and CDR2 SYDVKM come from the germline V gene. Here the CDR3 DNA reads TGTGCCAGCAGTTTATTTACAGGGGGGTGGGAAAAACTGTTTTTT. Protein product: CASSLFTGGWEKLFF.

This clone was picked up a small number of times. The chain joins TRBV15 to TRBJ1-5; D perhaps matches TRBD1 (6 bases). V was clipped by 1 base and J by 0 bases, with 7 bases between them. This CDR3 region has 15 residues. Germline V gives CDR1 LNHNV, CDR2 YYDKDF (reference sequence). CDR3 sequence: CATSRAGDSNQPQHF. The CDR3 nucleotides read TGTGCCACCAGCAGAGCAGGGGATAGCAATCAGCCCCAGCATTTT.

The genes are TRBV5-4 and TRBJ2-3; the match to TRBD2 covers 9 bases. V was pared by 5 bases and J by 6 bases, with 4 bases of the junction left unmatched. Germline CDR1 reads SGHNT; CDR2 reads YYREEE (reference sequence). The CDR3 consists of 13 residues. In nucleotides, the CDR3 is TGTGCCAGCAGTCCTACTAGCGGGGATACGCAGTATTTT. Amino acids: CASSPTSGDTQYF.

This rearrangement joins TRBV12-3 or TRBV12-4 to TRBJ2-5, with a possible D match to TRBD1 (5 bases). The V end was cut by 6 bases, the J end by 4 bases, with 6 bases between. The length of the CDR3 is 11 residues. The chain's CDR3 is CASSRAETQYF. The CDR3 bases are TGTGCCAGCAGCAGGGCAGAGACCCAGTACTTC.

The CDR3 sequence: CAVSGRGTDTQYF. CDR3 DNA: TGTGCCGTAAGCGGGAGGGGCACAGATACGCAGTATTTT. This chain uses TRBV19 with TRBJ2-3, with 10 positions matching TRBD2. Germline loops: CDR1 LNHDA, CDR2 SQIVND (reference sequence). The CDR3 has 13 residues. The trim removed 11 bases at V and 1 base at J, leaving 3 bases unmatched.

The chain links TRBV18 to TRBJ1-1; tentative D call: TRBD1 (5 bases). Germline CDR1 and CDR2: KGHSH and LQKENI. V lost 1 base to trimming and J lost 4 bases, with 13 bases between them. The CDR3 is 15 residues long. The CDR3 region is CASSPQQAGGTEAFF. As DNA, the CDR3 is TGTGCCAGCTCACCACAACAGGCCGGGGGCACTGAAGCTTTCTTT.

The chain joins TRBV2 to TRBJ2-1, with TRBD1 identical over 9 bases. The CDR3 is 16 residues long. The V gene end was trimmed by 3 bases and the J gene end by 4 bases; junction bases not matched to a gene: 7. Per the germline V gene, CDR1 is SNHLY and CDR2 is FYNNEI. The CDR3 DNA reads TGTGCCAGCAGTGATCCCGGGACAGGGTCTTACAATGAGCAGTTCTTC. Its translation is CASSDPGTGSYNEQFF.

This clone came up a few times. The chain carries TRBV5-1 and TRBJ2-5, with 8 nucleotides matching TRBD2. From germline, CDR1 is SGHRS and CDR2 YFSETQ. This CDR3 region has 15 residues. V lost 7 bases to trimming and J lost 2 bases; unmatched junction nucleotides: 10. CDR3 DNA: TGCGCCAGCGCCGACAGTTTAGCGGGGCAAGAGACCCAGTACTTC. Amino acids: CASADSLAGQETQYF.

This clone was seen a few times. At one boundary the junction diverges from the germline segment, which might be a read error. The chain joins TRBV28 to TRBJ1-2; TRBD1 aligns across 9 bases. This CDR3 spans 12 amino acids. Germline V gene sequence: CDR1 MDHEN, CDR2 SYDVKM. CDR3 sequence: CASSSYPGQGLF. The CDR3 nucleotides are TGTGCCAGCAGTTCCTACCCGGGACAGGGACTCTTC.

J is TRBJ1-5 and V is TRBV4-1; 9 bases align to TRBD1. The V segment lost 1 base and the J segment 4 bases; nucleotides outside the gene matches: 8. In germline, CDR1 is MGHRA, CDR2 YSYEKL. The CDR3 totals 17 residues. CDR3 loop: CASSQAAGQGYNQPQHF. The DNA for the CDR3 is TGCGCCAGCAGCCAAGCGGCGGGACAGGGCTATAATCAGCCCCAGCATTTT.

This sequence joins TRBV6-5 and TRBJ1-2, with 11 bases that match TRBD1. Per germline, CDR1 MNHEY and CDR2 SVGAGI. The J segment lost 4 bases and the V segment lost 7 bases, leaving 5 bases of the junction unmatched. This CDR3 contains 14 residues. The CDR3 DNA reads TGTGCCAGCATTCGGACAGGGGGCACCTATGGCTACACCTTC. Translating gives CASIRTGGTYGYTF.

This clone occurred once. This chain uses TRBV4-1 with TRBJ1-5; D gene ambiguous. V was pared by 0 bases and J by 0 bases, with 15 bases between. The length of the CDR3 is 18 residues. CDR1 and CDR2 from the germline V gene are MGHRA and YSYEKL. CDR3 loop: CASSQEQLRDYSNQPQHF. As DNA, the CDR3 is TGCGCCAGCAGCCAAGAACAATTGCGGGATTATAGCAATCAGCCCCAGCATTTT.

There are a few counts of this clone. The J gene is TRBJ2-5, the V gene TRBV9; 7 bases are shared with TRBD2. The CDR3 is made up of 15 amino acids. J gave up 1 base and V 2 bases, and 5 bases lay outside the gene matches. Germline lookup yields CDR1 SGDLS and CDR2 YYNGEE. CDR3 in amino acids: CASSVLAVPQETQYF. The CDR3 region has the DNA TGTGCCAGCAGCGTCCTAGCGGTGCCCCAAGAGACCCAGTACTTC.

The V call is TRBV6-1, the J call TRBJ2-3; TRBD2 agrees at 9 bases. CDR3 size: 15 residues. With V trimmed by 2 bases and J by 2 bases, 2 bases remained unmatched. Germline CDR1 is MNHNS and CDR2 is SASEGT. The CDR3 DNA is TGTGCCAGCAGTGAACTAGCGGGGTACACAGATACGCAGTATTTT. This encodes CASSELAGYTDTQYF.

The CDR3 coding sequence is TGCGCCAGCAGTCAATCTAAGACAGGACAAGGCTGCGAGCAGTACTTC. It codes for CASSQSKTGQGCEQYF. This chain links TRBV23-1 with TRBJ2-7, with D perhaps TRBD1 (6 bases). TRBV23-1 is an ORF; its function is uncertain. This CDR3 is 16 amino acids long. V was shortened by 0 bases and J by 6 bases, with 18 bases between the two germline ends.

V gene TRBV10-1 combines with J gene TRBJ2-3, with a tentative D call TRBD2 (6 bases). Trimming shortened V by 3 bases and J by 8 bases, and 18 bases separated the two germline ends. In germline, CDR1 is WNHNN, CDR2 SYGVQD (reference sequence). CDR3 size: 15 residues. CDR3 region: CASSERGIPGVTQYF. The CDR3 DNA reads TGCGCCAGCAGTGAACGGGGGATACCGGGTGTTACGCAGTATTTT.

This rearrangement joins TRBV28 to TRBJ2-5, with a weak D call TRBD2 (6 bases). V dropped 4 bases and J dropped 0 bases, with 24 bases sitting between them. This CDR3 comprises 19 residues. CDR1 is MDHEN, CDR2 SYDVKM, per germline. The CDR3 DNA reads as TGTGCCAGCAGTTCCTCCCGTTTACGCTCGGGGGAGTACCAAGAGACCCAGTACTTC. Amino acid sequence: CASSSSRLRSGEYQETQYF.